This T cell receptor (beta chain) emerged from a study of T cells in localized non-small cell lung cancer. Study observations and caveats: Adjacent lung was found to contain a median approximately 60 of the top 100 tumor clones.

Sequencing used immunoSEQ multiplex PCR; TCRdb keeps in-frame clones, though not all of them. The table includes tens of thousands of clones, approximately 89% detected once. CDR1 is GTSNPN and CDR2 is SVGIG in the germline V gene (reference sequence). The V end lost 8 bases, the J end lost 1 base, and 13 bases lay between the germline ends. The CDR3 sequence is 13 residues long. About this clone: Antigen: not known.

V and J are TRBV30 and TRBJ2-3; either TRBD1 or TRBD2 may supply D (5 bases each). The source was peripheral blood mononuclear cells, collected before any cancer treatment. The receptor comes from a woman aged 35-70 years with stage III lung adenocarcinoma. The CDR3 region is CARRLGGTDTQYF. DNA of the CDR3: TGTGCCCGCCGGCTGGGGGGCACAGATACGCAGTATTTT.